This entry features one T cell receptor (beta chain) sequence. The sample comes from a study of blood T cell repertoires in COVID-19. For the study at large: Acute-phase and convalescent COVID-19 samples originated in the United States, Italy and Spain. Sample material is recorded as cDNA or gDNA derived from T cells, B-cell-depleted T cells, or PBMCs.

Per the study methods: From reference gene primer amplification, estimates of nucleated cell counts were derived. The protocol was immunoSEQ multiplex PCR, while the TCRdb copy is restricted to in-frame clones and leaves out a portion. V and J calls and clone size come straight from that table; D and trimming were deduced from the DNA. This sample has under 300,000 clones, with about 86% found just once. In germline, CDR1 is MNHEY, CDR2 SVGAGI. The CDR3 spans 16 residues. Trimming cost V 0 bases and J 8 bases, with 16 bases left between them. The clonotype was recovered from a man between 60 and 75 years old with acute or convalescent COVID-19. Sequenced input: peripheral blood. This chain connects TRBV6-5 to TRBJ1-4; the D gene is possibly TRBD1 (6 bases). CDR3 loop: CASSYSGGQAYEKLFF. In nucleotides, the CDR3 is TGTGCCAGCAGTTACTCAGGGGGTCAGGCGTACGAAAAACTGTTTTTT.